The clone carrying this TCR delta chain rates as large. This sample was included in a study of gamma-delta T cells after stem cell transplantation. V dropped 2 bases and J dropped 0; count of bases not matched to a gene: 19. CDR3 length: 20 residues. Germline V gene sequence: CDR1 GEAIGNYY, CDR2 EKD. TCRdb reran clone calling via CATT on the RT-PCR reads. The profile shows over 1,000 delta-chain clones, roughly 3.2% of them singletons. The chain couples TRDV2 to TRDJ1, with TRDD3 matching 8 bases. Specimen: gamma-delta T cells. This TCR came from a human donor. It is not recorded whose cells these are; they may come from a transplant donor. CDR3 sequence: CACDILGDFITGGYTDKLIF. In DNA form, the CDR3 reads TGTGCCTGTGACATATTGGGGGATTTTATCACGGGGGGGTACACCGATAAACTCATCTTT.